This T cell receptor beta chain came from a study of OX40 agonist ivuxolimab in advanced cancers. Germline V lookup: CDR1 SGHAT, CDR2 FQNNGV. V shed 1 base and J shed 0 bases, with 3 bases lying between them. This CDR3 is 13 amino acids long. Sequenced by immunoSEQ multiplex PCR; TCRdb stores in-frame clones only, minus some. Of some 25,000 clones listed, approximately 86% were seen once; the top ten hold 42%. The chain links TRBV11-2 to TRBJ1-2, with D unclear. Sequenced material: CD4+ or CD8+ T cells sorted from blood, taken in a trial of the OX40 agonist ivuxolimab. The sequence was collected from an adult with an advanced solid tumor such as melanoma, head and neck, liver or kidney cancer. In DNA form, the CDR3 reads TGTGCCAGCAGCTTAGTTTCTAACTATGGCTACACCTTC. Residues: CASSLVSNYGYTF.